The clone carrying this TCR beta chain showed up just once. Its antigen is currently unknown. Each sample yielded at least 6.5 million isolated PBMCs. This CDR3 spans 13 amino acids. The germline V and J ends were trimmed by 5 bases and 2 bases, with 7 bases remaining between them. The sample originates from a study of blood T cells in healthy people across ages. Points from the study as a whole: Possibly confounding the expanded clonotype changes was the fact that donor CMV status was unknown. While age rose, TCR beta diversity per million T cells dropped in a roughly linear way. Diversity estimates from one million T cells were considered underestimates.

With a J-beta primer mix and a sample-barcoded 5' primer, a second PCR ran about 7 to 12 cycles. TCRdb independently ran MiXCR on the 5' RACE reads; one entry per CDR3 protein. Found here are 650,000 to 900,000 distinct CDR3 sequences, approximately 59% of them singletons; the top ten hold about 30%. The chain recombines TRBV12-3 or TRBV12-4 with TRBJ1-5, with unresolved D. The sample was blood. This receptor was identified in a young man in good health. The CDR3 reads CASSGMGNQPQHF. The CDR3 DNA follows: TGTGCCAGCAGTGGGATGGGCAATCAGCCCCAGCATTTT.